This TCR beta chain emerged from a study of cytomegalovirus exposure and HLA in healthy donors. Sequenced by immunoSEQ multiplex PCR; TCRdb stores in-frame clones only, minus some. The sample yields about 360,000 clones, 70% to 90% seen once. Germline V CDR1 and CDR2: PRHDT, FYEKMQ (reference sequence). The length of the CDR3 is 16 residues. V shed 5 bases and J 7 bases; nucleotides not matched to a gene: 15. Sequenced material: PBMCs. The V and J genes are TRBV13 and TRBJ2-7; 9 positions match TRBD2. The TCR comes from a young woman in good health and CMV-seronegative. The chain's CDR3 is CASSRLADLRVGEQYF. The CDR3 region has the DNA TGTGCCAGCAGCAGACTAGCGGATCTTAGAGTTGGAGAGCAGTACTTC.